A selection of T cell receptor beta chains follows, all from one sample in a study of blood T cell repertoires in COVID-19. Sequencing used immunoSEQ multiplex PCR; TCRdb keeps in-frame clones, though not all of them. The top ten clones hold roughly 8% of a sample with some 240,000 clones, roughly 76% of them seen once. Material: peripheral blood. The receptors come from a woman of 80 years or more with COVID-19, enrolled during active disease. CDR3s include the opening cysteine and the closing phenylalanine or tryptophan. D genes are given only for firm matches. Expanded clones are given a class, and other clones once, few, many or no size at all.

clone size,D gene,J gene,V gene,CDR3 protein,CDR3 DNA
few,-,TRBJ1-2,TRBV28,CASSRIEGEGYTF,TGTGCCAGCAGCCGAATAGAGGGCGAAGGCTACACCTTC
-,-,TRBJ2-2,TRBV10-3,CAIRKLENTGELFF,TGTGCCATCAGGAAACTAGAGAACACCGGGGAGCTGTTTTTT
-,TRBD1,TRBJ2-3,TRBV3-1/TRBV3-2,CASSRGQGITDTQYF,TGTGCCAGCAGTCGTGGACAGGGGATAACAGATACGCAGTATTTT
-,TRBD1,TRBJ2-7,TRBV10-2,CASGTGVYEQYF,TGCGCCAGCGGGACAGGGGTCTACGAGCAGTACTTC
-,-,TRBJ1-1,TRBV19,CASSADGDEAFF,TGTGCCAGTTCCGCGGACGGGGATGAAGCTTTCTTT
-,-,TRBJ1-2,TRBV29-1,CSVEVYIPNYGYTF,TGCAGCGTTGAAGTGTACATCCCTAACTATGGCTACACCTTC
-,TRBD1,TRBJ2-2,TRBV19,CASNRDRANTGELFF,TGTGCCAGTAATCGGGACAGGGCCAACACCGGGGAGCTGTTTTTT
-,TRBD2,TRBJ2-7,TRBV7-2,CASSLGLAGVYEQYF,TGTGCCAGCAGCTTAGGGCTAGCGGGAGTCTACGAGCAGTACTTC
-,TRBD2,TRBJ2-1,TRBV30,CAWSAGGNNEQFF,TGTGCCTGGAGCGCGGGGGGGAACAATGAGCAGTTCTTC
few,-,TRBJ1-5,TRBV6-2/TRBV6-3,CASSYSSSNQPQHF,TGTGCCAGCAGTTACTCCAGTAGCAATCAGCCCCAGCATTTT
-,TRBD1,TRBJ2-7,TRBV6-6,CASSKWTGDPYEQYF,TGTGCCAGCAGTAAATGGACAGGGGACCCCTACGAGCAGTACTTC
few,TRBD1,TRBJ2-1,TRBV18,CASSPLQGGEQFF,TGTGCCAGCTCACCACTACAGGGGGGCGAGCAGTTCTTC
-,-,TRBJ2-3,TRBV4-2,CASSLPGLITDTQYF,TGTGCCAGCAGCCTGCCGGGACTTATCACAGATACGCAGTATTTT
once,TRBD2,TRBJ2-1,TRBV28,CASSLLAGVASGQFF,TGTGCCAGCAGTTTACTAGCGGGAGTGGCCTCGGGGCAGTTCTTC
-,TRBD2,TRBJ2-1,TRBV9,CASSVGYGGGSYNEQFF,TGTGCCAGCAGCGTAGGATACGGGGGGGGCTCCTACAATGAGCAGTTCTTC
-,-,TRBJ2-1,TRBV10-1,CASSDPPNNEQFF,TGCGCCAGCAGTGATCCACCTAACAATGAGCAGTTCTTC
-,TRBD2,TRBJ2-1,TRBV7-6,CASSLNSGGYNEQFF,TGTGCCAGCAGCTTAAATAGCGGGGGGTACAATGAGCAGTTCTTC
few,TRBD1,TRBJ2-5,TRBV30,CAWSVQTGGSETQYF,TGTGCCTGGAGTGTACAGACAGGGGGCTCAGAGACCCAGTACTTC
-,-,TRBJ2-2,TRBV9,CASSRGDSNTGELFF,TGTGCCAGCAGCCGAGGGGACTCGAACACCGGGGAGCTGTTTTTT
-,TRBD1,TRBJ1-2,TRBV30,CAWSRDRGPYGYTF,TGTGCCTGGAGTCGGGACAGGGGCCCCTATGGCTACACCTTC
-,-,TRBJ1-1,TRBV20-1,CSASSGYTEAFF,TGCAGTGCTAGTTCGGGGTACACTGAAGCTTTCTTT
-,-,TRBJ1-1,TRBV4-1,CASSHHAGGSTEAFF,TGCGCCAGCAGCCACCATGCCGGGGGTAGCACTGAAGCTTTCTTT
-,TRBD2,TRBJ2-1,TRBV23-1,CASSLLAGGYNEQFF,TGCGCCAGCAGTCTCTTAGCGGGGGGCTACAATGAGCAGTTCTTC
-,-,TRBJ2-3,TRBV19,CASTPPGGPTDTQYF,TGTGCCAGTACCCCTCCTGGGGGCCCCACAGATACGCAGTATTTT
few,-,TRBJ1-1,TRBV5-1,CASSLLVNTEAFF,TGCGCCAGCAGCTTACTGGTTAACACTGAAGCTTTCTTT
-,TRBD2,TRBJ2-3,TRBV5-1,CASSFQAGGPGFRDTQYF,TGCGCCAGCAGCTTTCAAGCGGGAGGGCCGGGATTCAGAGATACGCAGTATTTT
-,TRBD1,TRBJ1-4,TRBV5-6,CASSGDRAEKLFF,TGTGCCAGCAGCGGTGACAGGGCTGAAAAACTGTTTTTT
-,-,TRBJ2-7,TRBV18,CASSHGDIFYEQYF,TGTGCCAGCTCCCACGGGGACATCTTCTACGAGCAGTACTTC
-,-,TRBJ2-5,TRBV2,CASRVSLRAEETQYF,TGTGCCAGCAGGGTTAGTTTGAGGGCCGAAGAGACCCAGTACTTC
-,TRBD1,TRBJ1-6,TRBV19,CATSPDRGNSPLHF,TGTGCCACCTCACCGGACAGGGGGAATTCACCCCTCCACTTT
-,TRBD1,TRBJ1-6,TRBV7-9,CASSQGTGVNSPLHF,TGTGCCAGCAGCCAGGGGACAGGGGTAAATTCACCCCTCCACTTT
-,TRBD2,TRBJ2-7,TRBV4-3,CASSQGLAAGDEQYF,TGCGCCAGCAGCCAAGGTCTAGCGGCTGGGGACGAGCAGTACTTC
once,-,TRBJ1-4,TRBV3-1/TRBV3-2,CASSQTATNEKLFF,TGTGCCAGCAGCCAGACAGCAACTAATGAAAAACTGTTTTTT
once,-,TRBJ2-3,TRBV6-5,CASSSQGGYTQYF,TGTGCCAGCAGTTCTCAGGGTGGATATACGCAGTATTTT
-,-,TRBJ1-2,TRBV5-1,CASTLAGFSNYGYTF,TGCGCCAGCACCTTAGCGGGATTCTCTAACTATGGCTACACCTTC
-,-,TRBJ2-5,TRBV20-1,CSASFQETQYF,TGCAGTGCTAGCTTCCAAGAGACCCAGTACTTC
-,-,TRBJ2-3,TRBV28,CASSLQGQGTQYF,TGTGCCAGCAGTTTACAGGGGCAGGGAACGCAGTATTTT
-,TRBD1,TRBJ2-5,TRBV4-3,CASSPTPSGTVIETQYF,TGCGCCAGCAGCCCGACGCCCTCCGGGACAGTTATAGAGACCCAGTACTTC
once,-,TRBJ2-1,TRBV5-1,CASSNGSPYNEQFF,TGCGCCAGCAGCAACGGGAGCCCCTACAATGAGCAGTTCTTC
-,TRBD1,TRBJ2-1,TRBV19,CASSIDLNRDRIFF,TGTGCCAGTAGTATAGACCTAAACCGGGACAGGATATTCTTC
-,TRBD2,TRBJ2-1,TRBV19,CATGLAGGLVDEQFF,TGTGCCACGGGACTAGCGGGGGGGCTGGTTGATGAGCAGTTCTTC
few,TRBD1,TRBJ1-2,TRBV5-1,CASSFQTGASGYTF,TGCGCCAGCAGCTTTCAGACAGGGGCAAGTGGCTACACCTTC
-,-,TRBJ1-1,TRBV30,CACTKLVSSPTMNTEAFF,TGTGCCTGTACTAAACTCGTGTCCTCCCCAACTATGAACACTGAAGCTTTCTTT